These T cell receptor beta chains were read from a single sample in a study of CD8 T cells in Susac syndrome. TCRdb re-derived calls from the immunoSEQ multiplex PCR reads in MiXCR, one entry per CDR3 protein. Of 200,000 to 250,000 distinct CDR3 sequences in the sample, about 95% were seen once. Sequencing was carried out using CD4+ T cells from PBMCs. The receptors were gathered from a human donor with multiple sclerosis. CDR3s include the opening cysteine and the closing phenylalanine or tryptophan. A D gene is named only where the DNA matches it firmly. The listing skips clone size in some rows; elsewhere it reads once, few, many or a size class.

>TRBJ2-5|TRBV7-9|.|.
CASSLGTHARETQYF
TGTGCCAGCAGCTTGGGGACCCACGCGAGGGAGACCCAGTACTTC
>TRBJ2-3|TRBV24-1|.|.
CATSAQGTDTQYF
TGTGCCACCAGTGCGCAGGGCACAGATACGCAGTATTTT
>TRBJ1-1|TRBV20-1|.|.
CSARGAGLITEAFF
TGCAGTGCTAGGGGGGCAGGGTTGATCACTGAAGCTTTCTTT
>TRBJ2-7|TRBV29-1|TRBD2|.
CSVEVGLAGADEQYF
TGCAGCGTTGAAGTCGGACTAGCGGGAGCAGACGAGCAGTACTTC
>TRBJ2-3|TRBV29-1|.|once
CSGGMTDTQYF
TGCAGCGGGGGGATGACAGATACGCAGTATTTT
>TRBJ2-5|TRBV18|.|.
CASSPLVGATETQYF
TGTGCCAGCTCACCCCTAGTCGGGGCCACGGAGACCCAGTACTTC
>TRBJ1-6|TRBV27|TRBD1|.
CASTSTGLSSPLHF
TGTGCCAGCACCTCGACAGGGCTCTCCTCGCCCCTCCACTTT
>TRBJ1-5|TRBV27|.|.
CASSSFIGVIPVEPQHF
TGTGCCAGCAGTTCGTTCATTGGGGTTATCCCTGTTGAGCCCCAGCATTTT
>TRBJ2-1|TRBV3-1|TRBD2|.
CASSQDTSGRGYEQFF
TGTGCCAGCAGCCAAGATACAAGCGGGAGAGGCTATGAGCAGTTCTTC
>TRBJ2-3|TRBV2|TRBD2|.
CASSETTLAGEEYF
TGTGCCAGCAGTGAAACCACACTAGCGGGGGAAGAGTATTTT
>TRBJ1-2|TRBV5-1|.|.
CASSFAGGARDYGYTF
TGCGCCAGCAGCTTCGCAGGTGGGGCCCGCGACTATGGCTACACCTTC
>TRBJ1-1|TRBV30|.|.
CASEHTEAFF
TGTGCCTCGGAACACACAGAAGCTTTCTTT
>TRBJ1-2|TRBV18|.|.
CASSPSSGDQGYTF
TGTGCCAGCTCACCATCGTCAGGGGACCAGGGCTACACCTTC
>TRBJ1-4|TRBV20-1|.|.
CSARPRTQSSEKLFF
TGCAGTGCTAGACCGAGGACTCAGTCCAGTGAAAAACTGTTTTTT
>TRBJ2-7|TRBV29-1|TRBD2|.
CSVGLARQEQYF
TGCAGCGTGGGACTAGCGCGTCAAGAGCAGTACTTC
>TRBJ2-1|TRBV15|TRBD1|.
CAISAGGNEQFF
TGTGCCATTTCGGCAGGGGGCAATGAGCAGTTCTTC
>TRBJ2-1|TRBV20-1|.|.
CSARAAGLFHNEQFF
TGCAGTGCTAGAGCGGCTGGACTCTTCCACAATGAGCAGTTCTTC
>TRBJ2-1|TRBV6-2/TRBV6-3|TRBD2|.
CASSPALGLAMYEQFF
TGTGCCAGCAGCCCTGCGCTGGGACTAGCGATGTATGAGCAGTTCTTC
>TRBJ2-7|TRBV7-2|.|.
CASSLGGGLTSYEQYF
TGTGCCAGCAGCTTAGGTGGGGGGCTGACCTCCTACGAGCAGTACTTC
>TRBJ1-2|TRBV19|.|.
CASNGGGGYTF
TGTGCCAGTAACGGGGGTGGTGGCTACACCTTC
>TRBJ2-1|TRBV20-1|.|.
CSAPTGLGVNEQFF
TGCAGTGCCCCCACGGGGCTAGGGGTGAATGAGCAGTTCTTC
>TRBJ1-1|TRBV3-1|.|once
CASSQVLESEAFF
TGTGCCAGCAGCCAAGTACTGGAGTCTGAAGCTTTCTTT
>TRBJ1-2|TRBV7-9|.|.
CASSYQIDGYGYTF
TGTGCCAGCAGCTATCAGATTGACGGCTATGGCTACACCTTC
>TRBJ1-2|TRBV20-1|.|.
CSARNGDKGYTF
TGCAGTGCTAGAAACGGGGATAAGGGCTACACCTTC
>TRBJ2-7|TRBV2|.|.
CASATRSTYEQYF
TGTGCCAGCGCGACTAGGTCTACCTACGAGCAGTACTTC